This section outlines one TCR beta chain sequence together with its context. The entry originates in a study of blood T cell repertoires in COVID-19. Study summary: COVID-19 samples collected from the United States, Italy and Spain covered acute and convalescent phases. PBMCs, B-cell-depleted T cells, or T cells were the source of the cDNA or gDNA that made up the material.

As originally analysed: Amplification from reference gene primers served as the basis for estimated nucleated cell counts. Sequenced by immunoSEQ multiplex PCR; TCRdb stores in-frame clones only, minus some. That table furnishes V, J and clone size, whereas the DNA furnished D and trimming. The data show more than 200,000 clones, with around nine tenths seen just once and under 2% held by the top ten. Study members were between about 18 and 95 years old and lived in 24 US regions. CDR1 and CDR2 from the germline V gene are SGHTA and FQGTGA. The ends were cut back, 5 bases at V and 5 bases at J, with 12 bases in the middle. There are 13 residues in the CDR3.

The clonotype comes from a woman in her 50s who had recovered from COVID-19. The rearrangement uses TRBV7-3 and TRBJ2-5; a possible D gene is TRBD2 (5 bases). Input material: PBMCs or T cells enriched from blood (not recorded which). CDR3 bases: TGTGCCAGCAGCCGCGGGCCCAGCGAGACCCAGTACTTC. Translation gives CASSRGPSETQYF.